This passage covers 10 T cell receptor beta chains from one sample sequenced in a study of Graves' ophthalmopathy and Graves' hyperthyroidism. RNA served as the template for amplifying TCR beta CDR3 regions. Scientists carried out first-round RT-PCR using HTBI primers and then a second-round multiplex PCR. Using its own MiXCR run on the multiplex PCR reads, TCRdb lists one record per CDR3 protein. This table has approximately 410,000 distinct CDR3 sequences, approximately 15% appearing once. Sequenced sample: peripheral blood. These receptors came from a woman younger than 30 with stable Graves' hyperthyroidism.

This clonotype was seen repeatedly, ten times or more. The chain carries TRBV6-1 and TRBJ2-7, with TRBD2 matching over 8 bases. The V segment lost 8 bases and the J segment 6 bases; nucleotides outside the gene matches: 12. Germline CDR1 MNHNS, CDR2 SASEGT. The CDR3 length is 14 residues. CDR3 sequence (DNA): TGTGCCAGCGCCTCGGGACCGGGAGGGTTCGAGCAGTACTTC. This sequence encodes CASASGPGGFEQYF.

Written as DNA, the CDR3 is TGTGCCAGCAGCTTAGCGGTCAGGGCAAAAGAGACCCAGTACTTC. Protein: CASSLAVRAKETQYF. The genes are TRBV11-2 and TRBJ2-5; tentative D call: TRBD1 (5 bases). The germline V gene has CDR1 SGHAT and CDR2 FQNNGV. The CDR3 is 15 amino acids. Deletions cut 1 base from V and 3 bases from J, with 12 bases between.

This clonotype appeared a single time. The rearrangement uses TRBV19 and TRBJ1-1; 7 nucleotides align to TRBD1. Germline assignment: CDR1 LNHDA and CDR2 SQIVND (reference sequence). V was pared by 5 bases and J by 4 bases, with 16 bases of the junction left unmatched. This CDR3 spans 17 amino acids. CDR3 nucleotides: TGTGCCAGTAGTCCTCGACAGGGCAATGCTTGGAGCACTGAAGCTTTCTTT. Translating gives CASSPRQGNAWSTEAFF.

The sample holds many counts of this clonotype. The chain carries TRBV12-3 or TRBV12-4 and TRBJ2-7, with a weak D call TRBD1 (6 bases). The CDR3 loop spans 17 amino acids. V was pared by 4 bases and J by 5 bases, with 24 bases between. The DNA of the CDR3 is TGTGCCAGCAGTTCCCAAGCCGGGACATTCTTTGGGGACGAGCAGTACTTC. Translation gives CASSSQAGTFFGDEQYF.

This clonotype showed up many times. The chain recombines TRBV2 with TRBJ1-2, with TRBD1 identical over 7 bases. CDR3 length: 15 residues. Germline CDR1 SNHLY, CDR2 FYNNEI. V was pared by 4 bases and J by 4 bases, with 9 bases of the junction left unmatched. CDR3: CASSVEGAGSYGYTF. In nucleotides, the CDR3 is TGTGCCAGCAGTGTTGAGGGGGCAGGGAGCTATGGCTACACCTTC.

This clonotype was detected many times. Germline and junction disagree at one end, which may indicate a read error. The chain carries TRBV12-3 or TRBV12-4 and TRBJ1-2; the D gene is possibly TRBD1 (6 bases). The CDR3 totals 11 residues. CDR3 nucleotides: TGTGCCAGCAGTTTAAGTGGACAGCCTTTCTTC. The encoded protein is CASSLSGQPFF.

This clonotype showed up many times. The V and J genes are TRBV12-3 or TRBV12-4 and TRBJ1-1, with TRBD1 identical over 7 bases. The V segment lost 8 bases and the J segment 0 bases; nucleotides outside the gene matches: 3. This CDR3 region has 13 residues. CDR3 coding DNA: TGTGCCAGCCAGGGACAGTTGAACACTGAAGCTTTCTTT. Translation: CASQGQLNTEAFF.

This clonotype was recorded many times. The chain carries TRBV27 and TRBJ1-6; D is possibly TRBD1 (6 bases). The CDR3 has 14 amino acids. Germline CDR1 reads MNHEY; CDR2 reads SMNVEV (reference sequence). The germline V and J ends were trimmed by 4 bases and 8 bases, with 12 bases remaining between them. CDR3 region: CASSWAGEYSPLHF. CDR3 sequence (DNA): TGTGCCAGCAGTTGGGCAGGGGAGTATTCACCCCTCCACTTT.

Points on this clonotype: Here the CDR3 omits its conserved ending phenylalanine or tryptophan, so a read error is the likely source. This chain uses TRBV5-1 with TRBJ2-2; D uncertain. Germline CDR1 and CDR2: SGHRS and YFSETQ. CDR3 length: 16 amino acids. V was cut by 1 base and J by 11 bases, with 21 bases left in between. CDR3 residues: CASSLSVATPNGELFV. In DNA form, the CDR3 reads TGCGCCAGCAGCTTGTCGGTGGCAACACCAAACGGAGAGCTGTTTGTT.

This clonotype was counted ten times or more. The CDR3 nucleotides are TGTGCCAGCAGTGAAATGGCGGGGGGGCGGGAGACCCAGTACTTC. Its translation is CASSEMAGGRETQYF. The rearrangement links TRBV2 to TRBJ2-5; 9 bases align to TRBD2. CDR1 SNHLY and CDR2 FYNNEI come from the germline V gene. The CDR3 has 15 residues. J lost 5 bases, V lost 2 bases, and 6 bases had no gene match.